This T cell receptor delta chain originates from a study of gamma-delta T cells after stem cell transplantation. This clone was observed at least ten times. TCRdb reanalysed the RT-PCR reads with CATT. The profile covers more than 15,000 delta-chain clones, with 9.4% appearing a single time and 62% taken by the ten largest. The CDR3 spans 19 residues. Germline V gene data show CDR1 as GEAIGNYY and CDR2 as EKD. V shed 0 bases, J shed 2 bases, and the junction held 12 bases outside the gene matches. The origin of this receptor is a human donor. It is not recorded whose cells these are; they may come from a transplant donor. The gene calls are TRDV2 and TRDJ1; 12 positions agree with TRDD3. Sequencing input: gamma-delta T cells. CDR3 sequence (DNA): TGTGCCTGTGACACCGGCAATCTGGGGGATACGCTGCGAACCGATAAACTCATCTTT. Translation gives CACDTGNLGDTLRTDKLIF.